This T cell receptor beta chain was retrieved from a study of cytomegalovirus exposure and HLA in healthy donors. Findings and caveats of the study: Many donors shared some public TCRs, even though most TCR sequences were rare.

J lost 5 bases, V lost 8 bases, and 10 bases had no gene match. The germline CDR1 and CDR2 sequences are MDHEN and SYDVKM. The CDR3 extends over 14 amino acids. To note about this clone: The antigen is unknown.

The primer mix had 60 Vbeta and 13 Jbeta primers. Repertoires were generated with immunoSEQ multiplex PCR, while TCRdb's copy carries only in-frame clones and drops some. Among about 150,000 clones listed, around 75% were seen once. The chain has TRBV28 and TRBJ1-2; 8 positions agree with TRBD1. The specimen was PBMCs. The TCR sequence derives from a man aged 18 to 29 in good health and CMV-seronegative. The CDR3 DNA follows: TGTGCCAGCTGCGCTACAGGGGGATGGTATGGCTACACCTTC. It translates to CASCATGGWYGYTF.